The clone carrying this TCR beta chain appeared a few times. CDR3 length: 15 residues. Germline-derived CDR1 and CDR2 are SGDLS and YYNGEE. V was clipped by 3 bases and J by 4 bases; unmatched bases: 6. As for treatment: randomized to nivolumab then ipilimumab (arm A) or the reverse (arm B). None of the patients previously received DNA-damaging chemotherapy. This specimen belongs to a study of sequential checkpoint blockade in melanoma. On the study more broadly: Arm A got nivolumab then ipilimumab; arm B the reverse, 1:1.

Profiling relied on immunoSEQ multiplex PCR, and the TCRdb table lists in-frame clones only, not all of them. The sample holds under 20,000 clones, roughly 70% seen once. The starting material was CD8+ T cells sorted from blood (inferred from file names), obtained from a patient given nivolumab and ipilimumab in sequence. This sequence originates from a human donor with melanoma. The chain has TRBV9 and TRBJ2-2, with 7 positions matching TRBD2. The CDR3 reads CASSARGVGTGELFF. The CDR3 coding sequence is TGTGCCAGCAGCGCCCGGGGGGTCGGCACCGGGGAGCTGTTTTTT.